This T cell receptor (beta chain) came from a study of cytotoxic CD8 clonotypes in ibrutinib-treated CLL (dated by TCRdb to the early 2020s). With regard to the full study: The cohort included about 15 treatment-naive and around 10 relapsed/refractory patients; under 18 were IGHV unmutated. Partial responses were observed in some 24 patients and complete responses in 2; after a median follow-up of 68 months, remission was maintained in approximately 15 patients and progression was observed in approximately 12. Samples at response were collected after a median of around twelve months of treatment, with a range of about 6 to 36 months. Samples averaged 255,043 productive templates and about 94,000 productive rearrangements. Longitudinal samples were obtainable from about 30% of the roughly 86 participants in the trial. Cryopreserved peripheral blood mononuclear cells were obtained prior to treatment, at the time of response, and at either disease progression or sustained remission. Patients were still on ibrutinib when every remission and progressive disease sample was collected. Broad study findings and their caveats: Baseline clonality exceeded that of age-matched healthy donors and correlated strongly with circulating CD8+ T-cell counts. Public clonotypes were rare and either shrank or stayed stable during treatment, and the rise in clonality at ibrutinib response reflected expansion of private clonotypes. At ibrutinib response clonality went up, during sustained remission it held steady, and at progression it dropped back toward baseline. Sampling times were not matched between sustained-remission and progressing patients, and lymph node repertoires were not studied.

For TCR beta library preparation, roughly 2 micrograms of genomic DNA were extracted from the cryopreserved PBMCs. Longitudinal blood samples from CLL patients on ibrutinib monotherapy underwent high-throughput TCR beta sequencing. The patients took part in an open-label, single-center phase 2 trial of ibrutinib monotherapy. In the case of this clone: Its antigen target is currently unknown. Base quality data are lacking; no much larger clone is found one base away.

From cysteine to phenylalanine, the CDR3 is 14 amino acids long. The retained sequence is limited to the CDR3, 42 bases, with the frame set at the first base. Trimmed from V: 4 bases; trimmed from J: 2 bases; junction bases lacking a gene match: 6. On a MiSeq, deep resolution sequencing aimed for a depth between 1 in 1 million and 1 in 200,000 T cells, with each clonotype covered roughly 10x on average. The immunoSEQ hsTCRB Kit was used to generate the TCR beta libraries. The authors processed their data as follows. ImmunoSEQ Data Assistant and ImmunoSEQ Analyzer were used for data analysis, and V, D and J genes were assigned according to IMGT definitions. Clonality, with values ranging from 0 to 1, was calculated as one minus the normalized Shannon entropy of productive rearrangement frequencies. Public clonotype analysis was restricted to overrepresented clonotypes comprising at least 0.05% of each patient's repertoire. About a dozen age-matched healthy donor repertoires from immuneACCESS served as clonality controls. The immuneACCESS repertoire file appears here via TCRdb, limited to in-frame rearrangements. These files lack a portion of the clones; in checked studies, under half of the deficit traces to unresolved V genes, and the cause of the others is not known. Clone size and the V and J calls come from that table; the DNA yielded D and trimming. The table for this sample lists 300,000 or so clones; 67% of them were counted only once. The top ten clonotypes cover roughly 6.7% of the sample.

The specimen was PBMCs, collected after 36 months of ibrutinib treatment. The chain employs TRBV5-3 and TRBJ2-7; 7 central nucleotides agree with TRBD1. TRBV5-3 is an ORF, with its function uncertain. This receptor was taken from a human donor with chronic lymphocytic leukemia. The nucleotide sequence is given as TGTGCCAGAAGCCTGGGGGACAGAGCCTACGAGCAGTACTTC. The resulting protein is CARSLGDRAYEQYF.